Listed here are 30 T cell receptor beta chains from one sample, sequenced in a study of PD-1 blockade in classical Hodgkin lymphoma. TCRdb's copy holds only in-frame clones and misses some; the assay was immunoSEQ multiplex PCR. The repertoire holds approximately 100,000 clones, with roughly 89% as singletons. Every patient experienced relapse after autologous stem cell transplantation, and brentuximab vedotin exposure varied. The sequences come from peripheral blood mononuclear cells (PBMCs), collected before the second cycle of nivolumab. The receptors shown here come from a human donor with classical Hodgkin lymphoma.

The rearrangement uses TRBV16 and TRBJ1-6; 7 nucleotides match TRBD1. The ends lost 2 bases at V and 6 bases at J; junction bases unmatched: 7. CDR1 KGHSY and CDR2 FQNENV come from the germline V gene. There are 16 residues in the CDR3. The CDR3 region is CASSQLRTGANSPLHF. The CDR3 DNA sequence: TGTGCCAGCAGCCAACTAAGGACAGGTGCTAATTCACCCCTCCACTTT.

This chain joins TRBV5-1 and TRBJ2-3; TRBD2 matches at 12 bases. Germline assignment: CDR1 SGHRS and CDR2 YFSETQ. The CDR3 runs to 17 residues. V dropped 4 bases and J dropped 2; count of bases not matched to a gene: 8. CDR3 sequence reads: CASSLARTSGVTDTQYF. The CDR3 DNA sequence: TGCGCCAGCAGCCTAGCCCGGACTAGCGGGGTCACAGATACGCAGTATTTT.

V usage is TRBV7-9 and J usage is TRBJ1-6, with D perhaps matching TRBD1 (5 bases). The CDR3 sequence is 15 residues long. V gave up 3 bases and J gave up 7 bases, with 13 bases separating them. Germline CDR1 SEHNR, CDR2 FQNEAQ (reference sequence). CDR3: CASSFSVAGNSPLHF. CDR3 bases: TGTGCCAGCAGCTTTTCCGTCGCAGGGAATTCACCCCTCCACTTT.

The rearrangement uses TRBV9 and TRBJ1-6; D is unclear. Germline assignment: CDR1 SGDLS and CDR2 YYNGEE. This CDR3 comprises 14 residues. V was trimmed by 3 bases and J by 4 bases, leaving 8 bases between them. The CDR3 is CASSDGYYNSPLHF. DNA for the CDR3: TGTGCCAGCAGCGACGGCTATTATAATTCACCCCTCCACTTT.

This chain links TRBV7-9 with TRBJ2-3; 9 bases line up with TRBD2. The CDR3 is made up of 16 amino acids. The V gene's germline CDR1 is SEHNR and CDR2 FQNEAQ (reference sequence). V lost 1 base to trimming and J lost 5 bases; unmatched junction nucleotides: 7. The CDR3 is CASSLGIAGDIDTQYF. CDR3 coding DNA: TGTGCCAGCAGCTTAGGAATAGCGGGGGACATAGATACGCAGTATTTT.

A few counts support this clone. The gene calls are TRBV19 and TRBJ1-5; TRBD1 is a possible D gene (5 bases). Germline CDR1 is LNHDA and CDR2 is SQIVND (reference sequence). The ends were cut back, 7 bases at V and 3 bases at J, with 10 bases in the middle. CDR3 size: 13 residues. CDR3 loop: CASTGQINQPQHF. In DNA, the CDR3 is TGTGCCAGTACTGGACAAATCAATCAGCCCCAGCATTTT.

DNA of the CDR3: TGTGCCAGCAGCTTAGGGGGATTTCAAGAAGCTTTCTTT. Amino acid sequence: CASSLGGFQEAFF. The chain uses TRBV7-3 and TRBJ1-1; D perhaps matches TRBD1 (5 bases). Trimming shortened V by 2 bases and J by 8 bases, and 12 bases separated the two germline ends. Germline V CDR1 and CDR2: SGHTA, FQGTGA. The CDR3 has 13 amino acids.

The genes are TRBV14 and TRBJ2-2; 12 bases are shared with TRBD1. The CDR3 has 19 residues. Germline values: CDR1 SGHDN, CDR2 FVKESK. J gave up 6 bases and V 4 bases, and 15 bases lay outside the gene matches. The CDR3 protein is CASSLSRDRGRVSAGELFF. DNA for the CDR3: TGTGCCAGCAGCCTCTCCCGGGACAGGGGGCGCGTGTCAGCCGGGGAGCTGTTTTTT.

This chain joins TRBV28 and TRBJ2-7, with 9 bases fitting TRBD1. The germline V gene has CDR1 MDHEN and CDR2 SYDVKM. V lost 7 bases to trimming and J lost 3 bases; unmatched junction nucleotides: 10. The CDR3 is 15 residues long. The CDR3 bases are TGTGCCAGCATCTCACGGGACAGGGCCCTCTACGAGCAGTACTTC. Translation gives CASISRDRALYEQYF.

This chain uses TRBV29-1 with TRBJ2-5; 8 nucleotides align to TRBD2. The CDR3 totals 17 residues. The trim removed 6 bases at V and 2 bases at J, leaving 17 bases unmatched. Germline lookup yields CDR1 SQVTM and CDR2 ANQGSEA. In DNA, the CDR3 is TGCAGCGTCTCACCGGGACTAGTAAGCGGTGCTCAAGAGACCCAGTACTTC. It is translated as CSVSPGLVSGAQETQYF.

This chain links TRBV6-6 with TRBJ2-3; D not certain. This CDR3 comprises 11 residues. Germline CDR1 reads MNHNY; CDR2 reads SVGAGI (reference sequence). The germline V and J ends were trimmed by 4 bases and 6 bases, with 5 bases remaining between them. The CDR3 loop is CASSWRDTQYF. The CDR3 DNA sequence: TGTGCCAGCAGTTGGCGGGATACGCAGTATTTT.

The CDR3 sequence: CASSYGGSNEKLFF. DNA of the CDR3: TGTGCCAGCAGCTATGGGGGATCTAATGAAAAACTGTTTTTT. The chain uses TRBV5-8 and TRBJ1-4; TRBD1 might be the D (5 bases). The ends were cut back, 3 bases at V and 3 bases at J, with 9 bases in the middle. The germline V gene has CDR1 SGHTS and CDR2 YDEGEE. The CDR3 has 14 residues.

The chain carries TRBV9 and TRBJ2-3; TRBD2 matches at 8 bases. CDR3 size: 16 residues. V shed 3 bases and J 7 bases; nucleotides not matched to a gene: 13. In germline, CDR1 is SGDLS, CDR2 YYNGEE. CDR3 sequence reads: CASSARLGPSGHTQYF. DNA for the CDR3: TGTGCCAGCAGCGCTCGCCTTGGCCCTAGCGGGCATACGCAGTATTTT.

This sequence joins TRBV28 and TRBJ1-2; D uncertain. Germline-derived CDR1 and CDR2 are MDHEN and SYDVKM. Trimming cost V 6 bases and J 6 bases, with 14 bases left between them. This CDR3 comprises 13 residues. The CDR3 reads CASRQPGRDGYTF. The CDR3 bases are TGTGCCAGCAGGCAACCGGGCCGGGATGGCTACACCTTC.

The table lists this clone with a count of one. V and J are TRBV6-6 and TRBJ2-7; 7 bases match TRBD2. Trimming cost V 7 bases and J 1 base; bases outside gene matches: 4. CDR1 is MNHNY and CDR2 is SVGAGI in the germline V gene (reference sequence). This CDR3 has 13 residues. The CDR3 is CASTGGESYEQYF. CDR3 nucleotide sequence: TGTGCCAGCACTGGGGGGGAGTCCTACGAGCAGTACTTC.

The V call is TRBV4-1, the J call TRBJ2-1; 11 nucleotides agree with TRBD2. CDR3 length: 19 residues. Germline assignment: CDR1 MGHRA and CDR2 YSYEKL. Trimming removed 1 base from V and 7 bases from J; junction bases left unmatched: 15. CDR3 nucleotides: TGCGCCAGCAGCCAAGTTTTGTTAGCGGGGGGGCCGCGGGGTAATGAGCAGTTCTTC. Its translation is CASSQVLLAGGPRGNEQFF.

The V gene is TRBV11-2, the J gene TRBJ2-7; D is possibly TRBD2 (6 bases). The CDR3 extends over 16 amino acids. Germline CDR1 is SGHAT and CDR2 is FQNNGV. Trimming removed 5 bases from V and 3 bases from J, with 20 bases in between. CDR3 sequence (DNA): TGTGCCAGCAGCCCTTCTTCGGCGGGAACTGGCTACGAGCAGTACTTC. Amino acids: CASSPSSAGTGYEQYF.

The chain is built from TRBV4-2 and TRBJ2-5, with D perhaps matching TRBD1 or TRBD2 (6 bases each). Germline values: CDR1 LGHNA, CDR2 YNFKEQ. This CDR3 is built from 18 residues. Trimming stripped 3 bases from V and 5 bases from J, with 25 bases between. The CDR3 loop reads CASSHPRQKGGRLETQYF. In DNA, the CDR3 is TGTGCCAGCAGCCACCCCCGGCAAAAAGGGGGGCGGTTGGAGACCCAGTACTTC.

The gene calls are TRBV4-3 and TRBJ1-5, with D possibly matching TRBD1 (5 bases). CDR3 size: 14 residues. Trimming took 6 bases from V and 9 from J, leaving 18 bases between them. The germline gives CDR1 LGHNA, CDR2 YSLEER. The CDR3 DNA reads TGCGCCAGCAGGGGAGGGGTCGCTGGGGGGCCCCAGCATTTT. Amino acids: CASRGGVAGGPQHF.

This chain links TRBV7-9 with TRBJ2-2; D perhaps matches TRBD2 (7 bases). Germline CDR1 is SEHNR and CDR2 is FQNEAQ (reference sequence). This CDR3 region has 17 residues. V gave up 6 bases and J gave up 5 bases, with 22 bases separating them. CDR3 bases: TGTGCCAGCAGGGCAGGGGCGGGGGCCCCTCTGACCGGGGAGCTGTTTTTT. Its translation: CASRAGAGAPLTGELFF.

This chain links TRBV6-1 with TRBJ1-1; D gene unclear. Germline CDR1 reads MNHNS; CDR2 reads SASEGT. The CDR3 length is 15 residues. Deletions cut 3 bases from V and 7 bases from J, with 18 bases between. For the CDR3, the DNA is TGTGCCAGCAGTGACATCTTGGGCAGGCCCAGTGAAGCTTTCTTT. Amino acid sequence: CASSDILGRPSEAFF.

This chain uses TRBV6-6 with TRBJ1-2; TRBD1 is a possible D gene (5 bases). Germline loops: CDR1 MNHNY, CDR2 SVGAGI (reference sequence). The CDR3 loop spans 16 amino acids. V was trimmed by 0 bases and J by 6 bases, leaving 17 bases between them. CDR3 sequence: CASSYSNLVQGDGYTF. The DNA for the CDR3 is TGTGCCAGCAGTTACTCGAATCTTGTCCAGGGAGATGGCTACACCTTC.

A single count supports this clone. The chain uses TRBV14 and TRBJ2-3; D tentatively reads TRBD1 or TRBD2 (6 bases each). V shed 1 base and J shed 1 base, with 15 bases lying between them. Germline V lookup: CDR1 SGHDN, CDR2 FVKESK. The CDR3 runs to 17 residues. CDR3 DNA sequence: TGTGCCAGCAGCCAAGGACGTGGGGGGCTACGCACAGATACGCAGTATTTT. This sequence encodes CASSQGRGGLRTDTQYF.

The gene calls are TRBV7-9 and TRBJ2-5, with D unresolved. V was pared by 1 base and J by 1 base, with 7 bases between. CDR3 length: 14 amino acids. Looked up from germline, CDR1 is SEHNR and CDR2 is FQNEAQ (reference sequence). The CDR3, as DNA: TGTGCCAGCAGCTTAGAGCAGGCCCAAGAGACCCAGTACTTC. It translates to CASSLEQAQETQYF. The full variable domain, with the rest looked up from reference TRBV7-9 and TRBJ2-5, is DTGVSQNPRHKITKRGQNVTFRCDPISEHNRLYWYRQTLGQGPEFLTYFQNEAQLEKSRLLSDRFSAERPKGSFSTLEIQRTEQGDSAMYLCASSLEQAQETQYFGPGTRLLVL.

The V gene is TRBV11-2, the J gene TRBJ1-1; TRBD1 matches at 8 bases. The V gene's germline CDR1 is SGHAT and CDR2 FQNNGV. V dropped 6 bases and J dropped 6; count of bases not matched to a gene: 12. The CDR3 runs 15 residues. This CDR3 is CASSRLTGVRAEAFF. The CDR3 nucleotides read TGTGCCAGCAGTAGATTGACAGGGGTGAGAGCTGAAGCTTTCTTT. The whole variable domain, filled in from reference TRBV11-2 and TRBJ1-1, reads EAGVAQSPRYKIIEKRQSVAFWCNPISGHATLYWYQQILGQGPKLLIQFQNNGVVDDSQLPKDRFSAERLKGVDSTLKIQPAKLEDSAVYLCASSRLTGVRAEAFFGQGTRLTVV.

This rearrangement joins TRBV7-9 to TRBJ1-4; a weak D match, TRBD1 (5 bases). CDR3 size: 12 residues. Looked up from germline, CDR1 is SEHNR and CDR2 is FQNEAQ (reference sequence). The CDR3 nucleotides are TGTGCTGCTTCAGGGACTAATGAAAAACTGTTTTTT. Its translation is CAASGTNEKLFF.

A single count supports this clone. The chain employs TRBV19 and TRBJ2-2; 7 bases are a match to TRBD1. In germline, CDR1 is LNHDA, CDR2 SQIVND (reference sequence). The J segment lost 4 bases and the V segment lost 5 bases, leaving 10 bases of the junction unmatched. This CDR3 contains 16 residues. The CDR3 bases are TGTGCCAGTAGTCTTACCGGGACAGCCCTCACCGGGGAGCTGTTTTTT. This sequence encodes CASSLTGTALTGELFF.

The chain combines TRBV4-3 with TRBJ1-5; 8 bases match TRBD1. This CDR3 is built from 14 residues. The germline CDR1 and CDR2 sequences are LGHNA and YSLEER. The V gene end was trimmed by 4 bases and the J gene end by 7 bases; junction bases not matched to a gene: 6. The CDR3 nucleotides read TGCGCCAGCAGCCTTGGACAGGGCCGCCAGCCCCAGCATTTT. Amino acid sequence: CASSLGQGRQPQHF.

The gene calls are TRBV30 and TRBJ1-6, with D uncertain. The V and J ends lost 2 bases and 9 bases respectively, with 14 bases between them. Germline CDR1 GTSNPN, CDR2 SVGIG (reference sequence). The CDR3 is made up of 14 amino acids. The CDR3 loop is CAWSFGEGGSPLHF. In DNA, the CDR3 is TGTGCCTGGAGTTTCGGGGAAGGTGGTTCACCCCTCCACTTT.

V is TRBV14 and J is TRBJ2-5; tentatively, D is TRBD1 (6 bases). Judging by the DNA end, TRBJ2-7 fits better; the J call may be wrong. Germline CDR1 reads SGHDN; CDR2 reads FVKESK. The CDR3 is 15 amino acids. CDR3 DNA: TGTGCCAGCAGCCGACCCTCACAGGGCTCCTACGAGCAGTACTTC. Protein product: CASSRPSQGSYEQYF.